A selection of T cell receptor beta chains follows, all from one sample in a study of molecular identifiers for immune sequencing clone quantification. TCRdb called the PCR reads again in MiXCR, with one record for every CDR3 protein. The sample consists of hundreds of thousands of distinct CDR3 sequences, 24% of them appearing once. The sample comprised naive CD8+ T cells from blood, with Jurkat cell RNA spiked in. The receptors stem from a human donor in good health. Some libraries in this study had Jurkat cell RNA spiked in. The CDR3 runs from the conserved cysteine through the conserved F or W. A D gene is named only where the DNA matches it firmly. Clone size is not always given. Where it is, it says once, few, many or a class for expanded clones.

clone_size: NA
v_call: TRBV29-1
cdr3_length: 13
d_call: NA
j_call: TRBJ1-2
cdr3_nt: TGCAGCGTTGATGCGGAGGTCGTAAATGGCTACACCTTC
cdr3_aa: CSVDAEVVNGYTF

clone_size: many
v_call: TRBV29-1
cdr3_length: 10
d_call: NA
j_call: TRBJ2-7
cdr3_nt: TGCAGCGGGAAGGGGGACGAGCAGTACTTC
cdr3_aa: CSGKGDEQYF

clone_size: many
v_call: TRBV28
cdr3_length: 15
d_call: NA
j_call: TRBJ2-6
cdr3_nt: TGTGCCAGCACGAAAGGGGGTTCTGGGGCCAACGTCCTGACTTTC
cdr3_aa: CASTKGGSGANVLTF

clone_size: NA
v_call: TRBV7-6
cdr3_length: 17
d_call: NA
j_call: TRBJ1-6
cdr3_nt: TGTGCCAGCAGCCCAAACAAGCGCACAGGCCTTAATTCACCCCTCCACTTT
cdr3_aa: CASSPNKRTGLNSPLHF

clone_size: few
v_call: TRBV7-9
cdr3_length: 14
d_call: TRBD2
j_call: TRBJ2-7
cdr3_nt: TGTGCCAGCAGCCCAACAGCGGGAACCTACGAGCAGTACTTC
cdr3_aa: CASSPTAGTYEQYF

clone_size: few
v_call: TRBV7-9
cdr3_length: 15
d_call: NA
j_call: TRBJ2-7
cdr3_nt: TGTGCCAGCAGCCCTCCTAAGGACATCTTCTACGAGCAGTACTTC
cdr3_aa: CASSPPKDIFYEQYF

clone_size: NA
v_call: TRBV4-1
cdr3_length: 14
d_call: TRBD1
j_call: TRBJ2-7
cdr3_nt: TGCGCCAGCAGCCAATTGACAGGGGGCTACGAGCAGTACTTC
cdr3_aa: CASSQLTGGYEQYF

clone_size: few
v_call: TRBV6-2/TRBV6-3
cdr3_length: 15
d_call: NA
j_call: TRBJ2-5
cdr3_nt: TGTGCCAGCAGTTACTTGGCGGGATACCAAGAGACCCAGTACTTC
cdr3_aa: CASSYLAGYQETQYF

clone_size: many
v_call: TRBV4-1
cdr3_length: 15
d_call: TRBD2
j_call: TRBJ2-5
cdr3_nt: TGCGCCAGCAGCCAAGAATCGCGGGGGCAAGAGACCCAGTACTTC
cdr3_aa: CASSQESRGQETQYF

clone_size: many
v_call: TRBV29-1
cdr3_length: 15
d_call: NA
j_call: TRBJ1-3
cdr3_nt: TGCAGCGTTGAAGATTACGGAAATTCTGGAAACACCATATATTTT
cdr3_aa: CSVEDYGNSGNTIYF

clone_size: NA
v_call: TRBV25-1
cdr3_length: 14
d_call: TRBD2
j_call: TRBJ2-7
cdr3_nt: TGTGCCAGCAGTCACCGGGACTATGCCTACGAGCAGTACTTC
cdr3_aa: CASSHRDYAYEQYF

clone_size: few
v_call: TRBV7-9
cdr3_length: 14
d_call: NA
j_call: TRBJ2-5
cdr3_nt: TGTGCCAGCAGCCAGGAGGCAGGGTTCGAGACCCAGTACTTC
cdr3_aa: CASSQEAGFETQYF

clone_size: few
v_call: TRBV27
cdr3_length: 16
d_call: NA
j_call: TRBJ2-2
cdr3_nt: TGTGCCAGCAGCCCCCGGGGGCCAGTTAGCACCGGGGAGCTGTTTTTT
cdr3_aa: CASSPRGPVSTGELFF

clone_size: NA
v_call: TRBV19
cdr3_length: 13
d_call: NA
j_call: TRBJ1-1
cdr3_nt: TGTGCCAGTAGCCCAGCTGTAGACACTGAAGCTTTCTTT
cdr3_aa: CASSPAVDTEAFF

clone_size: few
v_call: TRBV20-1
cdr3_length: 12
d_call: NA
j_call: TRBJ1-1
cdr3_nt: TGCAGTGCTAGTCATCAGAACACTGAAGCTTTCTTT
cdr3_aa: CSASHQNTEAFF

clone_size: few
v_call: TRBV27
cdr3_length: 16
d_call: TRBD2
j_call: TRBJ2-3
cdr3_nt: TGTGCCAGCAGTTTCTTGGGACTAGCGGGGACAGATACGCAGTATTTT
cdr3_aa: CASSFLGLAGTDTQYF

clone_size: NA
v_call: TRBV5-1
cdr3_length: 16
d_call: NA
j_call: TRBJ2-3
cdr3_nt: TGCGCCAGCAGCCCGGTGGGGGGGGGCCCACCAGATACGCAGTATTTT
cdr3_aa: CASSPVGGGPPDTQYF

clone_size: NA
v_call: TRBV13
cdr3_length: 14
d_call: TRBD2
j_call: TRBJ2-7
cdr3_nt: TGTGCCAGCAGCAAGACTAGCGGGAGAGACGAGCAGTACTTC
cdr3_aa: CASSKTSGRDEQYF

clone_size: NA
v_call: TRBV14
cdr3_length: 17
d_call: NA
j_call: TRBJ2-3
cdr3_nt: TGTGCCAGCAGCCAAGATCTAGGTCCAGCGGCCCAAGATACGCAGTATTTT
cdr3_aa: CASSQDLGPAAQDTQYF

clone_size: many
v_call: TRBV4-3
cdr3_length: 16
d_call: NA
j_call: TRBJ2-3
cdr3_nt: TGCGCCAGCAGCCAAGAAAAACAGGGATTAACGGATACGCAGTATTTT
cdr3_aa: CASSQEKQGLTDTQYF

clone_size: NA
v_call: TRBV30
cdr3_length: 13
d_call: NA
j_call: TRBJ2-1
cdr3_nt: TGTGCCTGGGCCGGGACTGGCTATGCTGAGCAGTTCTTC
cdr3_aa: CAWAGTGYAEQFF

clone_size: few
v_call: TRBV15
cdr3_length: 15
d_call: TRBD1
j_call: TRBJ1-1
cdr3_nt: TGTGCCACCAGCATTAGGGGACAGCAGAACACTGAAGCTTTCTTT
cdr3_aa: CATSIRGQQNTEAFF

clone_size: many
v_call: TRBV2
cdr3_length: 17
d_call: TRBD2
j_call: TRBJ2-1
cdr3_nt: TGTGCCAGCAGTGAAGAACTAGCGGACCTCGTTACAATCGCGCAGTTCTTC
cdr3_aa: CASSEELADLVTIAQFF

clone_size: NA
v_call: TRBV20-1
cdr3_length: 15
d_call: NA
j_call: TRBJ2-7
cdr3_nt: TGCAGTGCTAGAGATCGTCAACTGAGCTCCTACGAGCAGTACTTC
cdr3_aa: CSARDRQLSSYEQYF

clone_size: many
v_call: TRBV7-2
cdr3_length: 13
d_call: NA
j_call: TRBJ2-5
cdr3_nt: TGTGCCAGCAGCTGGTGGGGGGAAGAGACCCAGTACTTC
cdr3_aa: CASSWWGEETQYF

clone_size: NA
v_call: TRBV11-2
cdr3_length: 14
d_call: NA
j_call: TRBJ2-7
cdr3_nt: TGTGCCAGCAGCCCGCGGGACACCCTCTACGAGCAGTACTTC
cdr3_aa: CASSPRDTLYEQYF

clone_size: NA
v_call: TRBV15
cdr3_length: 12
d_call: NA
j_call: TRBJ1-1
cdr3_nt: TGTGCCACCTACCCTGGGACGGGTGAAGCTTTCTTT
cdr3_aa: CATYPGTGEAFF

clone_size: few
v_call: TRBV27
cdr3_length: 15
d_call: NA
j_call: TRBJ2-7
cdr3_nt: TGTGCCAGCAGTTTAAACGTGGGTTTGGCCTACGAGCAGTACTTC
cdr3_aa: CASSLNVGLAYEQYF

clone_size: many
v_call: TRBV7-9
cdr3_length: 15
d_call: NA
j_call: TRBJ1-2
cdr3_nt: TGTGCCAGCAGCCCGATCCGAGACACCAACTATGGCTACACCTTC
cdr3_aa: CASSPIRDTNYGYTF

clone_size: once
v_call: TRBV11-3
cdr3_length: 15
d_call: NA
j_call: TRBJ2-3
cdr3_nt: TGTGCCCGCAGCTTCGGCCCTTCGAGCACAGATACGCAGTATTTT
cdr3_aa: CARSFGPSSTDTQYF

clone_size: NA
v_call: TRBV9
cdr3_length: 16
d_call: TRBD1
j_call: TRBJ1-2
cdr3_nt: TGTGCCAGCAGCGTAGGACAGGGGGCGGCTAACTATGGCTACACCTTC
cdr3_aa: CASSVGQGAANYGYTF

clone_size: many
v_call: TRBV7-9
cdr3_length: 15
d_call: TRBD2
j_call: TRBJ2-7
cdr3_nt: TGTGCCAGCAGCTTAGAACTAGCGGGGGTCTACGAGCAGTACTTC
cdr3_aa: CASSLELAGVYEQYF

clone_size: NA
v_call: TRBV30
cdr3_length: 14
d_call: TRBD2
j_call: TRBJ2-1
cdr3_nt: TGTGCCTGGAAAGGACTAGCGGGGGACAATGAGCAGTTCTTC
cdr3_aa: CAWKGLAGDNEQFF

clone_size: many
v_call: TRBV2
cdr3_length: 13
d_call: NA
j_call: TRBJ1-5
cdr3_nt: TGTGCCAGCAACCGGGGGTCGATTCAGCCCCAGCATTTT
cdr3_aa: CASNRGSIQPQHF

clone_size: NA
v_call: TRBV7-2
cdr3_length: 17
d_call: TRBD2
j_call: TRBJ2-3
cdr3_nt: TGTGCCAGCAGCCTTGGACTAGCGGGGAAGGGTACAGATACGCAGTATTTT
cdr3_aa: CASSLGLAGKGTDTQYF

clone_size: few
v_call: TRBV27
cdr3_length: 13
d_call: NA
j_call: TRBJ2-1
cdr3_nt: TGTGCCAGCAGTTTAAACTGGCGCAATGAGCAGTTCTTC
cdr3_aa: CASSLNWRNEQFF

clone_size: many
v_call: TRBV5-4
cdr3_length: 14
d_call: TRBD2
j_call: TRBJ2-7
cdr3_nt: TGTGCCAGCAGCCCCAGCGGGAGTGGCTACGAGCAGTACTTC
cdr3_aa: CASSPSGSGYEQYF